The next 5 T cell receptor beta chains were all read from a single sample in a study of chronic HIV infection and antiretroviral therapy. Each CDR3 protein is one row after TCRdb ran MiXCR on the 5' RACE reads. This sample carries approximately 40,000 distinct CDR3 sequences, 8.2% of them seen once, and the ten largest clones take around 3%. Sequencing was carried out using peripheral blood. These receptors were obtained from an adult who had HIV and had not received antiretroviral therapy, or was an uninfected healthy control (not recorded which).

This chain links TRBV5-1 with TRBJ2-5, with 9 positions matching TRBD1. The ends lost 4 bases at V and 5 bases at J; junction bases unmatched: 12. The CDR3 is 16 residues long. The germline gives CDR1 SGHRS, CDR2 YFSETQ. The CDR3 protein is CASSPKPGQGMETQYF. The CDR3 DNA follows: TGCGCCAGCAGCCCCAAACCGGGACAGGGTATGGAGACCCAGTACTTC.

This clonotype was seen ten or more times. CDR3 nucleotide sequence: TGTGCCAGCAGTTTCACATTAGCGGGAGGACCTAATGAGCAGTTCTTC. Protein sequence: CASSFTLAGGPNEQFF. This chain uses TRBV28 with TRBJ2-1, with 10 bases identical to TRBD2. This CDR3 contains 16 residues. Trimming took 3 bases from V and 7 from J; bases not matched to a gene: 9. Per the germline V gene, CDR1 is MDHEN and CDR2 is SYDVKM.

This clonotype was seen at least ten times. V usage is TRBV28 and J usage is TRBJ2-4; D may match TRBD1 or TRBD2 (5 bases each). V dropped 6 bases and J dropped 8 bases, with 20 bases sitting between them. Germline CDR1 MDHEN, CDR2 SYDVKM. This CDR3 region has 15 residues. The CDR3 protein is CASSFRNTGTDIQYF. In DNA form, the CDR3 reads TGTGCCAGCAGCTTCCGGAACACCGGGACGGACATTCAGTACTTC.

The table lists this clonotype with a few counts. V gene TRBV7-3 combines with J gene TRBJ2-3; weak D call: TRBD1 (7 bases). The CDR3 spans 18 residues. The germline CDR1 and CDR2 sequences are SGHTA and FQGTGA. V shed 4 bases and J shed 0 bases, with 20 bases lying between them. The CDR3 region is CASSSGQEGDSSTDTQYF. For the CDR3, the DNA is TGTGCCAGCAGCTCTGGACAGGAGGGGGACTCTAGCACAGATACGCAGTATTTT. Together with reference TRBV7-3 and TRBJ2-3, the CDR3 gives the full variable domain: GAGVSQTPSNKVTEKGKYVELRCDPISGHTALYWYRQSLGQGPEFLIYFQGTGAADDSGLPNDRFFAVRPEGSVSTLKIQRTERGDSAVYLCASSSGQEGDSSTDTQYFGPGTRLTVL.

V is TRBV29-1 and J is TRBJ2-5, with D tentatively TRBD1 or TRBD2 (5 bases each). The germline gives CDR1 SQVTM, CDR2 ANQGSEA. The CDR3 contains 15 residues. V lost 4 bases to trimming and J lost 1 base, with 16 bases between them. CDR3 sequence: CSVGLRGAIQETQYF. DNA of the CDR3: TGCAGCGTTGGTCTGAGAGGGGCCATCCAAGAGACCCAGTACTTC. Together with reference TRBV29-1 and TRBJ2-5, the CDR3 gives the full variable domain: SAVISQKPSRDICQRGTSLTIQCQVDSQVTMMFWYRQQPGQSLTLIATANQGSEATYESGFVIDKFPISRPNLTFSTLTVSNMSPEDSSIYLCSVGLRGAIQETQYFGPGTRLLVL.